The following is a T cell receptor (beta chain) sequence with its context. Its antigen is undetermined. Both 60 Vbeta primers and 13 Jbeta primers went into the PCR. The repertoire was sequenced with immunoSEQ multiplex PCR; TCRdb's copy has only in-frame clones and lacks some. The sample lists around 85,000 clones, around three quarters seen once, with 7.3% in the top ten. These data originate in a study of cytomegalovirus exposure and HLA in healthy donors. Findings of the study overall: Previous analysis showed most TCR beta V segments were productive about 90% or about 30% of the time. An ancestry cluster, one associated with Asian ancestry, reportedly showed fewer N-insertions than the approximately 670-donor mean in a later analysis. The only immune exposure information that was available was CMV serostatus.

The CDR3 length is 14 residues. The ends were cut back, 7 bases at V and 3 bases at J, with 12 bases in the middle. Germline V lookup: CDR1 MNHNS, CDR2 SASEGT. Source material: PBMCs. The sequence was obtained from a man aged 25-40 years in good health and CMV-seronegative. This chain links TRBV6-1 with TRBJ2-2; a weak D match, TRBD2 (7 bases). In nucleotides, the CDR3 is TGTGCCAGCATGGCGGGGGCGGACACCGGGGAGCTGTTTTTT. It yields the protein CASMAGADTGELFF.